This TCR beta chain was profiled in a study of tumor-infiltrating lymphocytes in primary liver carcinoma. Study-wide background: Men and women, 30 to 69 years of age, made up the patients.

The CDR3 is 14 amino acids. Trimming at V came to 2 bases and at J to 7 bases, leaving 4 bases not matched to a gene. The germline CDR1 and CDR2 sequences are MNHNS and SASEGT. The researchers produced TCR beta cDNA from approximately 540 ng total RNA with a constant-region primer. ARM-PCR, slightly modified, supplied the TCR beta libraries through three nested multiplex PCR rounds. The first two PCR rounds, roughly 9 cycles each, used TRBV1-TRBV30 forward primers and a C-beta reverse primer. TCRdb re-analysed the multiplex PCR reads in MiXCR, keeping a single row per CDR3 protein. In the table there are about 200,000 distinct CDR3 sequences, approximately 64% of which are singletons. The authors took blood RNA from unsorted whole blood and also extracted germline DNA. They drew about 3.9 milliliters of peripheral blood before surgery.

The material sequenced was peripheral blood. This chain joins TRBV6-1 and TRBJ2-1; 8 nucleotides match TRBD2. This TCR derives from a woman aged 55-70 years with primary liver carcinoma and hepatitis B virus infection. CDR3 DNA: TGTGCCAGCAGTGAACTAGCGGGTATGAATGAGCAGTTCTTC. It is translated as CASSELAGMNEQFF.